The 19 T cell receptor beta chains below all came from one sample that was sequenced in a study of blood T cells in healthy people across ages. Combining a sample-barcoded 5' primer with a J-beta primer mix, a second PCR ran for roughly 7 to 12 cycles. TCRdb re-called the 5' RACE reads through MiXCR, storing one row per CDR3 protein. The table has 650,000 to 800,000 distinct CDR3 sequences, over 40% seen once; the top ten hold 13%. Sample: blood. The receptor source for this set is an elderly woman in good health.

Note on this clonotype: Germline and junction disagree at one end, which may indicate a read error. V is TRBV9 and J is TRBJ2-1; D remains unclear. Germline CDR1 SGDLS, CDR2 YYNGEE. CDR3 size: 13 residues. DNA for the CDR3: TGTGTCAGCAGCGTAGCCCGCACCACTGAGCAGTTCTTC. It encodes CVSSVARTTEQFF. Full variable domain (missing parts from reference TRBV9 and TRBJ2-1): DSGVTQTPKHLITATGQRVTLRCSPRSGDLSVYWYQQSLDQGLQFLIQYYNGEERAKGNILERFSAQQFPDLHSELNLSSLELGDSALYFCVSSVARTTEQFFGPGTRLTVL.

This chain connects TRBV12-3 or TRBV12-4 to TRBJ2-3; D is possibly TRBD2 (7 bases). This CDR3 is built from 17 residues. The V end lost 0 bases, the J end lost 0 bases, and 13 bases lay between the germline ends. CDR3 in DNA: TGTGCCAGCAGTTTAGCCGGGCGGGGGCTTAGCACAGATACGCAGTATTTT. It translates to CASSLAGRGLSTDTQYF.

Comment on this clonotype: A much larger clone differs by one base, so this may be a read error. This chain uses TRBV14 with TRBJ2-5; tentatively, D is TRBD2 (6 bases). The CDR3 loop spans 18 amino acids. Trimming cost V 0 bases and J 11 bases, with 28 bases left between them. CDR1 and CDR2 from the germline V gene are SGHDN and FVKESK. The CDR3: CASSQESWQVGSIDEQYF. CDR3 nucleotide sequence: TGTGCCAGCAGCCAAGAATCGTGGCAGGTCGGGAGTATCGATGAGCAGTACTTC.

This clonotype was observed many times. This chain uses TRBV20-1 with TRBJ1-5; D gene ambiguous. The ends were cut back, 3 bases at V and 4 bases at J, with 7 bases in the middle. Per the germline V gene, CDR1 is DFQATT and CDR2 is SNEGSKA (reference sequence). The CDR3 length is 12 residues. CDR3 DNA sequence: TGCAGTGCTAGGACGGAGAATCAGCCCCAGCATTTT. Protein sequence: CSARTENQPQHF.

The rearrangement joins TRBV3-1 to TRBJ2-7, with D unresolved. The CDR3 has 14 amino acids. The germline CDR1 and CDR2 sequences are LGHDT and YNNKEL (reference sequence). V lost 3 bases, J lost 3 bases, and 12 bases lay in between. CDR3 loop: CASSQVAIGYEQYF. CDR3 coding DNA: TGTGCCAGCAGCCAGGTCGCGATTGGCTACGAGCAGTACTTC.

Concerning this clonotype itself: A much larger clone differs by one base, so this may be a read error. The genes are TRBV28 and TRBJ2-1; the match to TRBD2 covers 10 bases. The CDR3 runs to 18 residues. In germline, CDR1 is MDHEN, CDR2 SYDVKM. V gave up 4 bases and J gave up 5 bases; unmatched junction bases: 14. The CDR3 protein is CASSSPSTSGRAHNEQFF. The CDR3 DNA reads TGTGCCAGCAGTTCTCCTTCCACCAGCGGGAGGGCCCACAATGAGCAGTTCTTC.

This clonotype was counted only a few times. V is TRBV5-1 and J is TRBJ2-3; 8 nucleotides match TRBD2. V shed 0 bases, J shed 1 base, and the junction held 10 bases outside the gene matches. The CDR3 sequence is 18 residues long. CDR1 SGHRS and CDR2 YFSETQ come from the germline V gene. In DNA form, the CDR3 reads TGCGCCAGCAGCTTGGTGGCGGGAGGAGGCGCGGGCACAGATACGCAGTATTTT. Its translation: CASSLVAGGGAGTDTQYF.

This clonotype was counted at least ten times. A much larger clone lies one base from this, so it may be a read error. V is TRBV7-7 and J is TRBJ2-1, with D possibly being TRBD2 (5 bases). The last part of the DNA fits TRBJ2-7 better; the J call may be wrong. CDR1 and CDR2 (germline): SSHAT, FNYEAQ (reference sequence). The CDR3 sequence is 15 residues long. As DNA, the CDR3 is TGTGCTAGCAGCTTCGGGCTAGCCTCCTACAATGAGCAGTACTTC. Translation gives CASSFGLASYNEQYF.

V is TRBV10-3 and J is TRBJ2-5; D gene ambiguous. The CDR3 has 12 amino acids. V was shortened by 6 bases and J by 11 bases, with 16 bases between the two germline ends. CDR1 is ENHRY, CDR2 SYGVKD, per germline. CDR3: CAIRDQGNEQYF. In DNA form, the CDR3 reads TGTGCCATCAGAGACCAAGGGAATGAGCAGTACTTC.

This chain joins TRBV24-1 and TRBJ2-2, with TRBD1 identical over 9 bases. Germline V gene lookup returns CDR1 KGHDR and CDR2 SFDVKD. Losses at the gene ends were 10 bases for V and 5 bases for J; bases not matched to a gene: 4. This CDR3 region has 13 residues. The CDR3 reads CATRGQGTGELFF. DNA of the CDR3: TGTGCCACGAGGGGACAGGGTACCGGGGAGCTGTTTTTT.

This clonotype was seen a handful of times. The J gene is TRBJ2-7, the V gene TRBV12-3 or TRBV12-4, with 10 bases lining up with TRBD2. V shed 0 bases, J shed 7 bases, and the junction held 0 bases outside the gene matches. The length of the CDR3 is 13 residues. The chain's CDR3 is CASSLALAGEQYF. The CDR3 DNA reads as TGTGCCAGCAGTTTAGCACTAGCGGGGGAGCAGTACTTC.

This clonotype was seen a single time. Given a much more abundant clone one base away, this may be a read error. V and J are TRBV6-5 and TRBJ2-3, with D perhaps matching TRBD1 or TRBD2 (5 bases each). The ends were cut back, 4 bases at V and 2 bases at J, with 16 bases in the middle. The germline V gene has CDR1 MNHEY and CDR2 SVGAGI. The CDR3 has 16 amino acids. The chain's CDR3 is CASSSLGVGLTDTQYF. In DNA, the CDR3 is TGTGCCAGCAGTTCCTTGGGGGTGGGGCTCACAGATACGCAGTATTTT.

This clonotype has ten or more counts. The DNA of the CDR3 is TGTGCCAGCACCCCACTCGGTGGAGGGCGCTCCTATAATTCACCCCTCCACTTT. Translated: CASTPLGGGRSYNSPLHF. This sequence joins TRBV2 and TRBJ1-6; D ambiguous. Trimming left V 7 bases short and J 0 bases short, with 19 bases between. The CDR3 extends over 18 amino acids. CDR1 SNHLY and CDR2 FYNNEI come from the germline V gene.

This clonotype was found many times. V gene TRBV28 combines with J gene TRBJ2-3; D possibly corresponds to TRBD2 (6 bases). The CDR3 runs 16 residues. The V gene's germline CDR1 is MDHEN and CDR2 SYDVKM. V lost 5 bases and J 4 bases, leaving 19 bases between the germline ends. Here the CDR3 DNA reads TGTGCCAGCAGTCCTGCGGGACTTCAAGGGGCAGATACGCAGTATTTT. This encodes CASSPAGLQGADTQYF.

As concerns this clonotype: A single base separates this from a much larger clone, so it may be a read error. The chain carries TRBV5-1 and TRBJ2-1, with TRBD1 matching over 7 bases. The CDR3 loop spans 14 amino acids. The junction had 5 bases not matched to a gene; V was cut back by 1 base and J by 7 bases. Germline CDR1 is SGHRS and CDR2 is YFSETQ. The CDR3 DNA sequence: TGCGCCAGCAGCTTGCTCGGGACAGAAAATGAGCAGTTCTTC. Translation gives CASSLLGTENEQFF. Full variable domain (remainder filled in from reference TRBV5-1 and TRBJ2-1): KAGVTQTPRYLIKTRGQQVTLSCSPISGHRSVSWYQQTPGQGLQFLFEYFSETQRNKGNFPGRFSGRQFSNSRSEMNVSTLELGDSALYLCASSLLGTENEQFFGPGTRLTVL.

This clonotype was counted ten times or more. The J gene is TRBJ2-7, the V gene TRBV20-1; no definite D call. CDR3 length: 15 residues. The germline V gene encodes CDR1 DFQATT and CDR2 SNEGSKA (reference sequence). V gave up 5 bases and J gave up 5 bases, with 22 bases separating them. In DNA form, the CDR3 reads TGCAGTGCTCCCTCCTCTGCGGCAGCCTCTAACGAGCAGTACTTC. Amino acid sequence: CSAPSSAAASNEQYF.

This clonotype was counted only a few times. The rearrangement uses TRBV7-9 and TRBJ1-2; D is uncertain. CDR3 length: 12 amino acids. CDR1 and CDR2 (germline): SEHNR, FQNEAQ (reference sequence). V was trimmed by 3 bases and J by 5 bases, leaving 7 bases between them. CDR3 residues: CASSFEEYGYTF. CDR3 bases: TGTGCCAGCAGCTTTGAGGAGTATGGCTACACCTTC.

The chain couples TRBV20-1 to TRBJ2-1; D remains unclear. The CDR3 contains 15 residues. V gave up 5 bases and J gave up 6 bases, with 20 bases separating them. Germline V lookup: CDR1 DFQATT, CDR2 SNEGSKA (reference sequence). The CDR3 here is CSAPPKVVPFNEQFF. The CDR3 nucleotides read TGCAGTGCTCCTCCGAAAGTGGTACCGTTCAATGAGCAGTTCTTC.

This chain links TRBV15 with TRBJ2-7; D possibly uses TRBD1 or TRBD2 (5 bases each). The CDR3 contains 12 residues. Trimming left V 2 bases short and J 9 bases short, with 11 bases between. Germline loops: CDR1 LNHNV, CDR2 YYDKDF (reference sequence). DNA for the CDR3: TGTGCCACCAGCAGACCTCAAGGGACGCAGTACTTC. Encoded protein: CATSRPQGTQYF.